This T cell receptor beta chain stems from a study of cytomegalovirus exposure and HLA in healthy donors. This clone came up a few times. PCR involved 60 Vbeta and 13 Jbeta primers. Assay: immunoSEQ multiplex PCR; the TCRdb copy retains only in-frame clones and omits some. Among some 140,000 clones, approximately 62% were seen once, and the ten largest hold around 1.6%. This TCR came from a human donor in good health. The source material was PBMCs.

CDR3 DNA: TGCGCCAGCAGCTTAGCCGGGACTAGCGGGAGATCCCCCTACGAGCAGTACTTC. Translating it yields CASSLAGTSGRSPYEQYF. This chain uses TRBV5-1 with TRBJ2-7; the match to TRBD2 covers 14 bases. Germline CDR1 and CDR2: SGHRS and YFSETQ. V was clipped by 2 bases and J by 2 bases; unmatched bases: 9. The CDR3 totals 18 residues.